The 16 T cell receptor beta chains presented below share a single source sample, sequenced in a study of beta chain features in type 1 diabetes. Study results and limitations: Among all four CD4+ subsets, Type 1 diabetes patients had TCRB CDR3s that were moderately but significantly shorter.

Sequenced material consisted of expressed TCRB transcripts (all of the isolated RNA was reverse transcribed). Libraries were prepared by immunoSEQ multiplex PCR; TCRdb keeps only in-frame clonotypes and omits some of them. This sample has around 150,000 clones, with approximately 10% found just once. No cognate antigen is known for these TCRs. The material sequenced was central memory CD4+ T cells from blood. Source of these receptors: a man aged 25-45 years with type 1 diabetes.

The chain employs TRBV6-1 and TRBJ1-1, with D perhaps TRBD1 (5 bases). This CDR3 is 13 amino acids long. CDR1 and CDR2 (germline): MNHNS, SASEGT. Trimming left V 5 bases short and J 8 bases short, with 15 bases between. The CDR3: CASSSHAPGEAFF. In DNA form, the CDR3 reads TGTGCCAGCAGTTCACATGCCCCAGGGGAAGCTTTCTTT.

This clone was observed a few times. The genes are TRBV6-4 and TRBJ2-3; D not resolved. There are 13 residues in the CDR3. Trimming cost V 8 bases and J 2 bases, with 11 bases left between them. The V gene's germline CDR1 is MRHNA and CDR2 SNTAGT. CDR3 DNA sequence: TGTGCCAGCCAAGACTTGTCCACAGATACGCAGTATTTT. Translation gives CASQDLSTDTQYF.

This clone has at least ten counts. The V call is TRBV5-1, the J call TRBJ2-7; 9 nucleotides line up with TRBD2. The CDR3 totals 16 residues. Germline trimming cut 0 bases from V and 5 bases from J; bases unmatched to any gene: 9. Germline values: CDR1 SGHRS, CDR2 YFSETQ. The CDR3 here is CASSLVSGGVVDEQYF. Here the CDR3 DNA reads TGCGCCAGCAGCTTGGTTAGCGGGGGAGTGGTGGACGAGCAGTACTTC.

In this sample, this clone turned up a few times. The CDR3 here is CASSALERAQYGYTF. The CDR3 nucleotides are TGTGCCAGCAGCGCACTAGAACGGGCTCAATATGGCTACACCTTC. The genes are TRBV11-2 and TRBJ1-2; D is ambiguous. Trimming left V 5 bases short and J 5 bases short, with 18 bases between. The CDR3 has 15 residues. Germline lookup yields CDR1 SGHAT and CDR2 FQNNGV. Based on the CDR3 plus reference TRBV11-2 and TRBJ1-2, the full variable domain is EAGVAQSPRYKIIEKRQSVAFWCNPISGHATLYWYQQILGQGPKLLIQFQNNGVVDDSQLPKDRFSAERLKGVDSTLKIQPAKLEDSAVYLCASSALERAQYGYTFGSGTRLTVV.

In DNA, the CDR3 is TGTGCCAGCAGTCGAAACGGACAGGATGAGACCCAGTACTTC. Encoded protein: CASSRNGQDETQYF. This chain joins TRBV6-5 and TRBJ2-5; 7 positions agree with TRBD1. This CDR3 has 14 residues. Germline CDR1 reads MNHEY; CDR2 reads SVGAGI. J gave up 5 bases and V 5 bases, and 8 bases lay outside the gene matches.

This clone was seen ten or more times. The chain employs TRBV18 and TRBJ1-5, with D possibly matching TRBD1 (6 bases). This CDR3 comprises 13 residues. V was trimmed by 8 bases and J by 3 bases, leaving 11 bases between them. Germline V gene lookup returns CDR1 KGHSH and CDR2 LQKENI. Here the CDR3 reads CASAGQINQPQHF. CDR3 sequence (DNA): TGTGCCAGCGCAGGACAGATCAATCAGCCCCAGCATTTT.

The V and J genes are TRBV4-3 and TRBJ2-1, with D uncertain. CDR3 length: 14 amino acids. V was clipped by 0 bases and J by 6 bases, with 9 bases between them. From germline, CDR1 is LGHNA and CDR2 YSLEER. The DNA for the CDR3 is TGCGCCAGCAGCCAAGATCGTGCGGCCAATGAGCAGTTCTTC. Protein product: CASSQDRAANEQFF.

The chain joins TRBV18 to TRBJ2-7, with a weak D call TRBD2 (7 bases). This CDR3 has 14 amino acids. Trimming left V 3 bases short and J 2 bases short, with 11 bases between. Germline CDR1 and CDR2: KGHSH and LQKENI. CDR3 in DNA: TGTGCCAGCTCACCGAGGGGGGGCACCTACGAGCAGTACTTC. This encodes CASSPRGGTYEQYF.

A few counts support this clone. This chain joins TRBV7-9 and TRBJ1-4; TRBD1 aligns across 9 bases. The CDR3 runs to 15 residues. The V and J ends lost 6 bases and 7 bases, in that order; junction bases with no gene match: 9. From germline, CDR1 is SEHNR and CDR2 FQNEAQ (reference sequence). CDR3 sequence reads: CASSSSGQGPEKLFF. DNA for the CDR3: TGTGCCAGCAGTTCATCGGGACAGGGCCCTGAAAAACTGTTTTTT.

This clone has a handful of counts. The V gene is TRBV11-2, the J gene TRBJ2-3; D is perhaps TRBD1 (6 bases). V was cut by 5 bases and J by 6 bases, with 12 bases left in between. The CDR3 is made up of 13 amino acids. Germline CDR1 reads SGHAT; CDR2 reads FQNNGV. CDR3 nucleotides: TGTGCCAGCAGCCTCAGGGGAGCGGATACGCAGTATTTT. Amino acid sequence: CASSLRGADTQYF. The full variable domain, rest sourced from reference TRBV11-2 and TRBJ2-3, is EAGVAQSPRYKIIEKRQSVAFWCNPISGHATLYWYQQILGQGPKLLIQFQNNGVVDDSQLPKDRFSAERLKGVDSTLKIQPAKLEDSAVYLCASSLRGADTQYFGPGTRLTVL.

This clone was observed many times. The chain uses TRBV6-1 and TRBJ1-5; no definite D call. V was cut by 6 bases and J by 6 bases, with 9 bases left in between. CDR3 length equals 12 residues. Germline CDR1 and CDR2: MNHNS and SASEGT. As DNA, the CDR3 is TGTGCCAGCAGGGTGGGAGTTCAGCCCCAGCATTTT. Protein: CASRVGVQPQHF.

This clone appeared a few times. This chain connects TRBV7-3 to TRBJ2-1; maybe TRBD2 (6 bases). This CDR3 is built from 14 residues. Trimming cost V 2 bases and J 6 bases, with 11 bases left between them. CDR1 and CDR2 from the germline V gene are SGHTA and FQGTGA. DNA of the CDR3: TGTGCCAGCAGCTTACACGGGAGAGGCAATGAGCAGTTCTTC. Translated: CASSLHGRGNEQFF. Full variable domain (remainder filled in from reference TRBV7-3 and TRBJ2-1): GAGVSQTPSNKVTEKGKYVELRCDPISGHTALYWYRQSLGQGPEFLIYFQGTGAADDSGLPNDRFFAVRPEGSVSTLKIQRTERGDSAVYLCASSLHGRGNEQFFGPGTRLTVL.

This clone appeared a few times. This chain connects TRBV27 to TRBJ2-7; 11 nucleotides agree with TRBD1. In germline, CDR1 is MNHEY, CDR2 SMNVEV (reference sequence). V trimming: 4 bases; J trimming: 2 bases; junction bases outside the gene matches: 7. The CDR3 loop spans 16 amino acids. The CDR3 sequence is CASSSIPGQGAYEQYF. CDR3 nucleotides: TGTGCCAGCAGTTCGATCCCGGGACAGGGGGCCTACGAGCAGTACTTC.

The chain links TRBV19 to TRBJ2-7; TRBD1 agrees at 7 bases. Germline V gene data show CDR1 as LNHDA and CDR2 as SQIVND (reference sequence). The ends lost 5 bases at V and 2 bases at J; junction bases unmatched: 9. The CDR3 consists of 15 residues. CDR3 DNA: TGTGCCAGTAGTGCCGACAGGGTTGCGCCCTACGAGCAGTACTTC. Translated, it gives CASSADRVAPYEQYF.

This clone turned up a few times. The chain carries TRBV30 and TRBJ2-2; 9 nucleotides agree with TRBD1. Germline loops: CDR1 GTSNPN, CDR2 SVGIG (reference sequence). The junction had 8 bases not matched to a gene; V was cut back by 1 base and J by 2 bases. The CDR3 is 17 amino acids. In nucleotides, the CDR3 is TGTGCCTGGAGTGACGCTAACAGGGGGCGCAACACCGGGGAGCTGTTTTTT. It translates to CAWSDANRGRNTGELFF.

This clone appeared a few times. This chain links TRBV5-4 with TRBJ1-1; 12 nucleotides agree with TRBD1. This CDR3 is 14 amino acids long. Germline V gene lookup returns CDR1 SGHNT and CDR2 YYREEE (reference sequence). Trimming cost V 5 bases and J 5 bases; bases outside gene matches: 4. For the CDR3, the DNA is TGTGCCAGCAGTTGGGACAGGGGGCAGACTGAAGCTTTCTTT. Amino acids: CASSWDRGQTEAFF. Together with reference TRBV5-4 and TRBJ1-1, the CDR3 gives the full variable domain: ETGVTQSPTHLIKTRGQQVTLRCSSQSGHNTVSWYQQALGQGPQFIFQYYREEENGRGNFPPRFSGLQFPNYSSELNVNALELDDSALYLCASSWDRGQTEAFFGQGTRLTVV.